The clone carrying this T cell receptor (beta chain) occurred a few times. The data were obtained in a study of T cells in Graves' hyperthyroidism and ophthalmopathy. The CDR3 contains 15 residues. The germline CDR1 and CDR2 sequences are SNHLY and FYNNEI. V was pared by 5 bases and J by 2 bases, with 16 bases between. The investigators amplified TCR beta CDR3 regions from RNA transcripts. RT-PCR in the first round (using the HTBI primer set) targeted the TCR CDR3. TCRdb processed the multiplex PCR reads anew with MiXCR; each CDR3 protein has one entry. The table shows 250,000 to 350,000 distinct CDR3 sequences, with 15% to 20% occurring only once.

What was sequenced was blood. V and J are TRBV2 and TRBJ2-7; TRBD1 might be the D (6 bases). The origin of this receptor is a man under 40 with Graves' hyperthyroidism. CDR3 DNA sequence: TGTGCCAGCAGTCTCGGACAGTCCGCTGCCTACGAGCAGTACTTC. This gives the protein CASSLGQSAAYEQYF.